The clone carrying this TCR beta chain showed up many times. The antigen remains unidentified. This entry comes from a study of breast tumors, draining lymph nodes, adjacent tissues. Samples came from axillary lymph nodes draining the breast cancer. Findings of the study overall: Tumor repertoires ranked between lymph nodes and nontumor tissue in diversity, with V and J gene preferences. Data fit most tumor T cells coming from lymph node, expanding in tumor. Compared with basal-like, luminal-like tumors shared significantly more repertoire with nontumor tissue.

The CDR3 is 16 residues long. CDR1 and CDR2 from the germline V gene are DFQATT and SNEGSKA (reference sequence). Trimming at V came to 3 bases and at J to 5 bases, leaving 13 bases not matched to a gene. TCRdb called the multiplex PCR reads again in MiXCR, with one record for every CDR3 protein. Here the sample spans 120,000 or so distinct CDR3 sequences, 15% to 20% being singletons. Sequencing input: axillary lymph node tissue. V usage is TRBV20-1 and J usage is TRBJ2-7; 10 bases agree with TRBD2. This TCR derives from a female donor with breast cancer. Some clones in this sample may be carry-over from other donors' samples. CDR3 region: CSARAGAGGPMNEQYF. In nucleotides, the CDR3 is TGCAGTGCTAGGGCGGGAGCGGGAGGGCCGATGAACGAGCAGTACTTC.